The 25 T cell receptor beta chains below all came from one sample that was sequenced in a study of PD-1 blockade in classical Hodgkin lymphoma. Time point indicated: cycle 4 day 1 (C4D1), after less than 7 weeks of nivolumab. Relapse was seen in all patients after autologous stem cell transplantation, and brentuximab vedotin exposure was variable. Clones were sequenced by immunoSEQ multiplex PCR, and TCRdb holds only the in-frame ones, with some missing. The sample contains tens of thousands of clones, about nine tenths of which appear only once. This specimen consisted of peripheral blood mononuclear cells (PBMCs), obtained before the fourth cycle of nivolumab. The receptors here all came from a human donor with classical Hodgkin lymphoma.

This chain joins TRBV5-1 and TRBJ2-1; D could derive from TRBD1 or TRBD2 (5 bases each). This CDR3 contains 14 residues. CDR1 is SGHRS and CDR2 is YFSETQ in the germline V gene. The V and J ends lost 0 bases and 7 bases respectively, with 11 bases between them. The CDR3 DNA follows: TGCGCCAGCAGCTTGGCCAGAGGGACGAATGAGCAGTTCTTC. This translates into CASSLARGTNEQFF.

The gene calls are TRBV6-5 and TRBJ1-1; TRBD1 matches at 11 bases. Trimming cost V 3 bases and J 5 bases; bases outside gene matches: 8. Germline CDR1 MNHEY, CDR2 SVGAGI. This CDR3 region has 16 residues. The CDR3 DNA reads as TGTGCCAGCAGTTATAAAACCGGGACAGGGGGTACTGAAGCTTTCTTT. It translates to CASSYKTGTGGTEAFF.

The rearrangement joins TRBV30 to TRBJ1-6; 7 bases match TRBD1. Germline values: CDR1 GTSNPN, CDR2 SVGIG (reference sequence). The CDR3 contains 17 residues. Germline trimming cut 0 bases from V and 8 bases from J; bases unmatched to any gene: 13. The CDR3 sequence is CAWSVRIVGGSYSPLHF. CDR3 coding DNA: TGTGCCTGGAGTGTAAGGATCGTAGGGGGCAGTTATTCACCCCTCCACTTT.

The V gene is TRBV9, the J gene TRBJ2-2, with 7 bases identical to TRBD1. The CDR3 totals 15 residues. Trimming removed 4 bases from V and 2 bases from J; junction bases left unmatched: 5. Germline loops: CDR1 SGDLS, CDR2 YYNGEE. CDR3 DNA sequence: TGTGCCAGCAGCCTCGGGACAGTCAACACCGGGGAGCTGTTTTTT. Encoded protein: CASSLGTVNTGELFF.

V and J are TRBV11-2 and TRBJ1-2; D perhaps matches TRBD1 (5 bases). This CDR3 region has 14 residues. Between the trimmed V and J ends, which lost 1 base and 3 bases, there was a span of 9 bases. In germline, CDR1 is SGHAT, CDR2 FQNNGV. In nucleotides, the CDR3 is TGTGCCAGCAGCTTAGTGGGGGGAGACTATGGCTACACCTTC. This codes for CASSLVGGDYGYTF. Full variable domain (outside the CDR3, taken from reference TRBV11-2 and TRBJ1-2): EAGVAQSPRYKIIEKRQSVAFWCNPISGHATLYWYQQILGQGPKLLIQFQNNGVVDDSQLPKDRFSAERLKGVDSTLKIQPAKLEDSAVYLCASSLVGGDYGYTFGSGTRLTVV.

This sequence joins TRBV7-2 and TRBJ2-5; tentatively, D is TRBD2 (7 bases). The CDR3 covers 18 residues. Between the trimmed V and J ends, which lost 2 bases and 2 bases, there was a span of 21 bases. Germline CDR1 reads SGHTA; CDR2 reads FQGNSA. CDR3 in DNA: TGTGCCAGCAGCTTACGTGCGACGGGGGGCCCCAGACAAGAGACCCAGTACTTC. This codes for CASSLRATGGPRQETQYF.

The V and J genes are TRBV5-1 and TRBJ1-2, with D maybe TRBD1 (5 bases). This CDR3 is 11 amino acids long. Germline CDR1 reads SGHRS; CDR2 reads YFSETQ. V was shortened by 5 bases and J by 6 bases, with 8 bases between the two germline ends. For the CDR3, the DNA is TGCGCCAGCAGGGGGCTGGATGGCTACACCTTC. Amino acids: CASRGLDGYTF. Filled out from reference TRBV5-1 and TRBJ1-2, the complete variable domain reads KAGVTQTPRYLIKTRGQQVTLSCSPISGHRSVSWYQQTPGQGLQFLFEYFSETQRNKGNFPGRFSGRQFSNSRSEMNVSTLELGDSALYLCASRGLDGYTFGSGTRLTVV.

The V and J genes are TRBV19 and TRBJ2-1; a possible D gene is TRBD1 (5 bases). Looked up from germline, CDR1 is LNHDA and CDR2 is SQIVND (reference sequence). Trimming removed 9 bases at V and 1 base at J, with 13 bases between. The CDR3 is made up of 14 amino acids. Written as DNA, the CDR3 is TGTGCCAGCAATAATCAGGGTTCCTACAATGAGCAGTTCTTC. As protein: CASNNQGSYNEQFF. Complete variable domain (other parts from reference TRBV19 and TRBJ2-1): DGGITQSPKYLFRKEGQNVTLSCEQNLNHDAMYWYRQDPGQGLRLIYYSQIVNDFQKGDIAEGYSVSREKKESFPLTVTSAQKNPTAFYLCASNNQGSYNEQFFGPGTRLTVL.

The V gene is TRBV7-2, the J gene TRBJ2-2; a weak D match, TRBD1 (5 bases). This CDR3 contains 15 residues. Germline CDR1 and CDR2: SGHTA and FQGNSA. V was pared by 2 bases and J by 6 bases, with 13 bases between. The CDR3 DNA sequence: TGTGCCAGCAGCTTAATGGCAGGGAAGTCCGGGGAGCTGTTTTTT. Translated, it gives CASSLMAGKSGELFF.

The chain carries TRBV6-5 and TRBJ2-7; D might be TRBD2 (5 bases). V lost 4 bases to trimming and J lost 1 base, with 14 bases between them. Germline V CDR1 and CDR2: MNHEY, SVGAGI. The CDR3 has 15 amino acids. This CDR3 is CASSLSEGGSYEQYF. CDR3 nucleotides: TGTGCCAGCAGTTTGTCTGAGGGTGGTTCCTACGAGCAGTACTTC.

V is TRBV10-3 and J is TRBJ2-3; tentatively, D is TRBD2 (6 bases). V lost 0 bases, J lost 0 bases, and 10 bases lay in between. This CDR3 contains 16 residues. The V gene's germline CDR1 is ENHRY and CDR2 SYGVKD. CDR3 coding DNA: TGTGCCATCAGTGAGTCGCGGGGAGCTAGCACAGATACGCAGTATTTT. This encodes CAISESRGASTDTQYF.

The chain carries TRBV19 and TRBJ2-2; D call uncertain. CDR1 is LNHDA, CDR2 SQIVND, per germline (reference sequence). The V end lost 3 bases, the J end lost 5 bases, and 7 bases lay between the germline ends. The CDR3 length is 13 residues. CDR3 region: CASSILATGELFF. CDR3 DNA sequence: TGTGCCAGTAGTATCCTCGCGACCGGGGAGCTGTTTTTT.

The table lists this clone with a count of one. V gene TRBV19 combines with J gene TRBJ1-3; D possibly corresponds to TRBD1 (5 bases). The CDR3 has 16 amino acids. In germline, CDR1 is LNHDA, CDR2 SQIVND (reference sequence). Trimming removed 3 bases from V and 1 base from J, with 13 bases in between. The CDR3 sequence: CASSMRDGLSGNTIYF. The CDR3, as DNA: TGTGCCAGTAGTATGAGGGACGGATTATCTGGAAACACCATATATTTT.

V gene TRBV27 combines with J gene TRBJ1-2; the match to TRBD1 covers 8 bases. The germline V gene encodes CDR1 MNHEY and CDR2 SMNVEV (reference sequence). With V trimmed by 5 bases and J by 4 bases, 9 bases remained unmatched. CDR3 length: 15 amino acids. The CDR3 DNA is TGTGCCAGCAGTCCATCCCGGACAGGGTTCTATGGCTACACCTTC. As protein: CASSPSRTGFYGYTF.

The chain employs TRBV6-5 and TRBJ1-2, with 12 bases matching TRBD1. V lost 4 bases and J lost 6; bases outside the gene matches: 6. From germline, CDR1 is MNHEY and CDR2 SVGAGI. CDR3 length equals 15 residues. The CDR3 bases are TGTGCCAGCAGTTTATCCGGGACAGGGGGCGATGGCTACACCTTC. Its translation is CASSLSGTGGDGYTF.

The chain uses TRBV9 and TRBJ2-3, with D possibly matching TRBD2 (7 bases). V was clipped by 5 bases and J by 1 base, with 14 bases between them. Germline values: CDR1 SGDLS, CDR2 YYNGEE. The CDR3 totals 15 residues. The CDR3 coding sequence is TGTGCCAGCAGTGAGGGGGGGCTAGGCACAGATACGCAGTATTTT. Residues: CASSEGGLGTDTQYF.

The J gene is TRBJ1-4, the V gene TRBV7-6; D remains ambiguous. CDR3 length: 11 residues. The V end was cut by 6 bases, the J end by 4 bases, with 3 bases between. Germline V gives CDR1 SGHVS, CDR2 FNYEAQ. The DNA for the CDR3 is TGTGCCAGCAGGATTAATGAAAAACTGTTTTTT. Translating gives CASRINEKLFF.

Worth noting for this clone: No DNA is shown, since the ends of the CDR3 on it are uncertain; the CDR3 is the one TCRdb lists. This sequence joins TRBV28 and TRBJ2-2; TRBD1 is taken as the D call from the table, unchecked against the DNA. Including both end residues, the CDR3 is 17 amino acids long. Germline V CDR1 and CDR2: MDHEN, SYDVKM. This chain's CDR3 is CASILGPHRETAGELFF.

The V and J genes are TRBV10-2 and TRBJ1-1, with a tentative D call TRBD1 (5 bases). Germline CDR1 is WSHSY and CDR2 is SAAADI. The V end lost 7 bases, the J end lost 8 bases, and 14 bases lay between the germline ends. The CDR3 sequence is 12 residues long. The CDR3 loop reads CASKEGTREAFF. The CDR3 DNA sequence: TGCGCCAGCAAAGAGGGGACTAGGGAAGCTTTCTTT.

The genes are TRBV5-1 and TRBJ1-2; maybe TRBD1 (5 bases). There are 14 residues in the CDR3. Trimming stripped 5 bases from V and 6 bases from J, with 17 bases between. The germline V gene has CDR1 SGHRS and CDR2 YFSETQ. The CDR3 here is CASRLTGTGHGYTF. CDR3 nucleotide sequence: TGCGCCAGCAGACTTACAGGAACGGGCCATGGCTACACCTTC.

This sequence joins TRBV11-2 and TRBJ2-7; 10 bases map to TRBD2. V shed 1 base and J 0 bases; nucleotides not matched to a gene: 3. Germline V gene sequence: CDR1 SGHAT, CDR2 FQNNGV. The CDR3 is 16 amino acids. The CDR3 reads CASSLVAGGPSYEQYF. The CDR3 DNA follows: TGTGCCAGCAGCTTAGTAGCGGGAGGCCCCTCCTACGAGCAGTACTTC.

The V call is TRBV9, the J call TRBJ1-1; the match to TRBD1 covers 9 bases. Trimming cost V 3 bases and J 6 bases; bases outside gene matches: 9. Per the germline V gene, CDR1 is SGDLS and CDR2 is YYNGEE. CDR3 length: 15 residues. In nucleotides, the CDR3 is TGTGCCAGCAGCGGACGGGACAGGGTGTTCGCTGAAGCTTTCTTT. It yields the protein CASSGRDRVFAEAFF.

The genes are TRBV19 and TRBJ2-2; weak D call: TRBD1 (6 bases). The germline gives CDR1 LNHDA, CDR2 SQIVND (reference sequence). V lost 7 bases and J lost 3, with 9 bases in between. The CDR3 sequence is 13 residues long. The CDR3 region has the DNA TGTGCCAGTACTGGGGGCTACACCGGGGAGCTGTTTTTT. Amino acid sequence: CASTGGYTGELFF.

The rearrangement uses TRBV7-9 and TRBJ2-6; D is unresolved. CDR3 size: 16 residues. Germline V lookup: CDR1 SEHNR, CDR2 FQNEAQ (reference sequence). V was clipped by 3 bases and J by 0 bases, with 9 bases between them. CDR3: CASSLVRTSGANVLTF. CDR3 nucleotide sequence: TGTGCCAGCAGCTTGGTTCGGACCTCTGGGGCCAACGTCCTGACTTTC.

The rearrangement links TRBV19 to TRBJ1-2; D remains ambiguous. The CDR3 sequence is 15 residues long. Germline CDR1 and CDR2: LNHDA and SQIVND (reference sequence). V lost 3 bases and J lost 7, with 18 bases in between. CDR3 bases: TGTGCCAGTAGTATGGTCCCCGAGACGGCCTCTGGCTACACCTTC. Translating gives CASSMVPETASGYTF. Full variable domain (remainder filled in from reference TRBV19 and TRBJ1-2): DGGITQSPKYLFRKEGQNVTLSCEQNLNHDAMYWYRQDPGQGLRLIYYSQIVNDFQKGDIAEGYSVSREKKESFPLTVTSAQKNPTAFYLCASSMVPETASGYTFGSGTRLTVV.